Included here is one T cell receptor beta chain sequence, with context. The target of this receptor is not known. No per-base quality is available; no much larger clone lies one base away. This sample was taken from a study of blood T cell repertoires in COVID-19 (dated by TCRdb to 2018 to 2021). About the full investigation: Collaborator samples came from the United States, Italy and Spain and covered acute and convalescent phases of COVID-19. The prospective study material was composed of cDNA or gDNA derived from T cells, B-cell-depleted T cells, or PBMCs. Deeply sampled blood TCRbeta repertoires from subjects exposed to, actively infected with, or recovered from COVID-19 were included in the dataset. The repertoires were released in a freely available public database intended as a resource for research on the immune response to SARS-CoV-2. The samples were drawn from two sources: the first 160 participants of the ongoing ImmuneRACE study, and about 1,300 subjects contributed by 6 global collaborators. A de-identified subject ID, COVID-19 status, age in years and sex were almost always included in the sample metadata. Where available, HLA class I and class II types were obtained from metadata supplied by the sample provider rather than from assay-based typing.

Its CDR3 holds 12 amino acids, cysteine through phenylalanine. Just the 36-base CDR3 DNA is kept, in frame starting at base 1. V drops 6 bases and J drops 5 bases, leaving 11 bases in between. What the authors observed across the whole study: The amount of clinical and demographic metadata varied by source and participant and was provided uncurated.

A second Seattle source provided samples from volunteer blood donors who had recovered from COVID-19. The collaborating institutions used their own protocols to collect whole blood in K2EDTA tubes. Collaborator samples were shipped for TCRbeta analysis as frozen whole blood, isolated PBMCs, or DNA extracted from either sample type. TCRbeta CDR3 regions were amplified from genomic DNA using the immunoSEQ Assay, a bias-controlled multiplex PCR. The paper's processing steps were these. Within the assay, amplification of reference gene primers was used to estimate how many nucleated cells each sample contained. To quantify the absolute abundance of each unique TCRbeta CDR3 rearrangement, sequence reads were collapsed and filtered. For each sample, productive Simpson clonality was calculated as the square root of Simpson's diversity index across productive rearrangements. As stored in TCRdb, this immuneACCESS dataset retains in-frame rearrangements with V and J assigned. A fraction of the clones does not appear; measured against another copy, unresolved V genes explain less than half of the discrepancy, and the remainder lacks a known reason. That table is the source of V, J and clone size, and D and trimming were worked out from the DNA. For this sample the table gives over 300,000 clones, of which 89% were detected only once. Around 6.6% of the sample is taken by the ten largest.

This TCR was recovered from a man younger than 35 who had recovered from COVID-19. The chain joins TRBV12-3 or TRBV12-4 to TRBJ2-7; the D gene is possibly TRBD1, with 6 bases matching. Sequencing was carried out using peripheral blood. This receptor has the CDR3 CASRRTAHEQYF. The sequenced DNA: TGTGCCAGCAGACGGACAGCCCACGAGCAGTACTTC.